Presented here are 20 T cell receptor beta chains from one specimen sequenced in a study of OX40 agonist ivuxolimab in advanced cancers. This table comes from immunoSEQ multiplex PCR, and its TCRdb copy is limited to in-frame clones, with some not included. The sample carries 52,000 or so clones, 88% recorded once. The material sequenced was CD4+ or CD8+ T cells sorted from blood, taken in a trial of the OX40 agonist ivuxolimab. Every receptor here comes from an adult with an advanced solid tumor such as melanoma, head and neck, liver or kidney cancer.

The rearrangement joins TRBV27 to TRBJ1-6, with TRBD1 matching over 7 bases. The junction had 7 bases not matched to a gene; V was cut back by 2 bases and J by 0 bases. Per the germline V gene, CDR1 is MNHEY and CDR2 is SMNVEV (reference sequence). CDR3 length: 18 residues. CDR3 DNA sequence: TGTGCCAGCAGTTTAGAGGGACAGCCGAGCTCCTATAATTCACCCCTCCACTTT. Translated: CASSLEGQPSSYNSPLHF.

The genes are TRBV5-4 and TRBJ2-7; D possibly corresponds to TRBD2 (5 bases). Germline-derived CDR1 and CDR2 are SGHNT and YYREEE (reference sequence). The CDR3 is 12 amino acids. Trimming took 0 bases from V and 6 from J, leaving 7 bases between them. CDR3 region: CASSLGAGEQYV. The CDR3 nucleotides are TGTGCCAGCAGCTTGGGGGCGGGCGAGCAGTACGTC.

The V and J genes are TRBV4-1 and TRBJ1-1, with D perhaps matching TRBD1 (5 bases). The CDR3 covers 18 residues. The ends were cut back, 3 bases at V and 1 base at J, with 21 bases in the middle. CDR1 MGHRA and CDR2 YSYEKL come from the germline V gene. CDR3 in DNA: TGCGCCAGCAGCCATCTAAGTATATTGCAGGGAAGGAACACTGAAGCTTTCTTT. Translation: CASSHLSILQGRNTEAFF.

This rearrangement joins TRBV2 to TRBJ2-1; D unresolved. The CDR3 runs 14 residues. V was cut by 2 bases and J by 2 bases, with 7 bases left in between. CDR1 SNHLY and CDR2 FYNNEI come from the germline V gene. The CDR3 region has the DNA TGTGCCAGCAGTGAAACAGCCACCTACAATGAGCAGTTCTTC. It translates to CASSETATYNEQFF.

This chain links TRBV19 with TRBJ2-1, with D perhaps TRBD1 or TRBD2 (5 bases each). Germline V gives CDR1 LNHDA, CDR2 SQIVND (reference sequence). V lost 3 bases to trimming and J lost 8 bases, with 17 bases between them. The CDR3 spans 15 residues. CDR3 sequence: CASSIEGPSLDEQFF. CDR3 coding DNA: TGTGCCAGTAGTATTGAGGGACCCTCCCTGGATGAGCAGTTCTTC. Combining the CDR3 with reference TRBV19 and TRBJ2-1 gives the whole variable domain DGGITQSPKYLFRKEGQNVTLSCEQNLNHDAMYWYRQDPGQGLRLIYYSQIVNDFQKGDIAEGYSVSREKKESFPLTVTSAQKNPTAFYLCASSIEGPSLDEQFFGPGTRLTVL.

This chain connects TRBV5-4 to TRBJ2-1, with 12 bases aligning to TRBD2. Losses at the gene ends were 0 bases for V and 7 bases for J; bases not matched to a gene: 2. Germline V lookup: CDR1 SGHNT, CDR2 YYREEE (reference sequence). The CDR3 loop spans 15 amino acids. CDR3 sequence reads: CASSLETSGGNEQFF. CDR3 nucleotides: TGTGCCAGCAGCTTGGAGACTAGCGGGGGTAATGAGCAGTTCTTC.

Relative to its sample, this clone is medium-sized (0.01 to 0.1%). The chain couples TRBV7-9 to TRBJ1-1; D not resolved. The V end was cut by 3 bases, the J end by 2 bases, with 7 bases between. CDR1 is SEHNR, CDR2 FQNEAQ, per germline (reference sequence). The CDR3 spans 13 residues. CDR3 in amino acids: CASSLWGNTEAFF. Here the CDR3 DNA reads TGTGCCAGCAGCTTGTGGGGAAACACTGAAGCTTTCTTT. Full variable domain (remainder filled in from reference TRBV7-9 and TRBJ1-1): DTGVSQNPRHKITKRGQNVTFRCDPISEHNRLYWYRQTLGQGPEFLTYFQNEAQLEKSRLLSDRFSAERPKGSFSTLEIQRTEQGDSAMYLCASSLWGNTEAFFGQGTRLTVV.

The V gene is TRBV27, the J gene TRBJ2-3, with D maybe TRBD2 (5 bases). Germline-derived CDR1 and CDR2 are MNHEY and SMNVEV (reference sequence). The CDR3 sequence is 14 residues long. Deletions cut 5 bases from V and 6 bases from J, with 15 bases between. CDR3 sequence reads: CASSPGINLDTQYF. CDR3 nucleotides: TGTGCCAGCAGTCCGGGGATCAACCTGGATACGCAGTATTTT.

This clone was seen a few times. J is TRBJ2-1 and V is TRBV7-6; 7 bases line up with TRBD2. The CDR3 is 16 amino acids. Losses at the gene ends were 0 bases for V and 7 bases for J; bases not matched to a gene: 9. Germline V lookup: CDR1 SGHVS, CDR2 FNYEAQ. The CDR3 bases are TGTGCCAGCAGCTTAGCCGAAGGGTGGGGAGGGAATGAGCAGTTCTTC. It translates to CASSLAEGWGGNEQFF.

The J gene is TRBJ1-1, the V gene TRBV27; 9 bases line up with TRBD1. After removal of 1 base from V and 3 bases from J, the junction contained 0 bases not matched to a gene. CDR3 length equals 14 residues. CDR1 is MNHEY, CDR2 SMNVEV, per germline (reference sequence). The CDR3 nucleotides read TGTGCCAGCAGTTTATACAGGGGGCACACTGAAGCTTTCTTT. This codes for CASSLYRGHTEAFF.

The chain links TRBV5-4 to TRBJ1-1; 8 bases are a match to TRBD1. CDR1 and CDR2 from the germline V gene are SGHNT and YYREEE (reference sequence). The ends lost 4 bases at V and 4 bases at J; junction bases unmatched: 9. The CDR3 has 15 residues. The CDR3 coding sequence is TGTGCCAGCAGCATGGGGACAGGAGGAGGCACTGAAGCTTTCTTT. Amino acid sequence: CASSMGTGGGTEAFF.

The V call is TRBV2, the J call TRBJ1-4; D gene uncertain. CDR1 and CDR2 (germline): SNHLY, FYNNEI. Deletions cut 3 bases from V and 3 bases from J, with 8 bases between. The CDR3 is 14 residues long. The CDR3 sequence is CASSERVANEKLFF. For the CDR3, the DNA is TGTGCCAGCAGTGAGAGGGTAGCTAATGAAAAACTGTTTTTT.

The CDR3 protein is CASSDAYEQYF. CDR3 DNA: TGTGCCAGCAGTGATGCTTACGAGCAGTACTTC. V and J are TRBV2 and TRBJ2-7, with D unclear. The CDR3 has 11 amino acids. CDR1 SNHLY and CDR2 FYNNEI come from the germline V gene. The ends were cut back, 3 bases at V and 4 bases at J, with 4 bases in the middle.

This rearrangement joins TRBV6-5 to TRBJ1-2; unclear D gene. Per germline, CDR1 MNHEY and CDR2 SVGAGI. There are 10 residues in the CDR3. V was shortened by 6 bases and J by 9 bases, with 8 bases between the two germline ends. CDR3 sequence (DNA): TGTGCCAGCAGGAAGGACCGCTACACCTTC. It specifies CASRKDRYTF.

This sequence joins TRBV5-8 and TRBJ2-7; D is perhaps TRBD1 or TRBD2 (5 bases each). Trimming removed 2 bases at V and 7 bases at J, with 16 bases between. CDR3 size: 14 residues. Germline CDR1 SGHTS, CDR2 YDEGEE. The CDR3 DNA sequence: TGTGCCAGCAGCTTCCGGGACCACGGAATTGAGCAGTACGTC. Protein product: CASSFRDHGIEQYV.

This clone was counted a single time. V usage is TRBV28 and J usage is TRBJ1-1, with TRBD1 as a possible D gene (5 bases). CDR1 and CDR2 (germline): MDHEN, SYDVKM. V lost 1 base to trimming and J lost 3 bases, with 9 bases between them. CDR3 size: 14 residues. Here the CDR3 reads CASSLLGTDTEAFF. In DNA, the CDR3 is TGTGCCAGCAGTTTATTGGGGACGGACACTGAAGCTTTCTTT.

The gene calls are TRBV29-1 and TRBJ1-3; no clear D. This CDR3 comprises 14 residues. The germline CDR1 and CDR2 sequences are SQVTM and ANQGSEA. V was clipped by 0 bases and J by 8 bases, with 14 bases between them. This CDR3 reads CSVEDPQEGDTIYF. For the CDR3, the DNA is TGCAGCGTTGAAGATCCTCAAGAGGGCGACACCATATATTTT.

This clone was counted between two and nine times. The rearrangement joins TRBV6-1 to TRBJ2-7; D could derive from TRBD1 or TRBD2 (5 bases each). The CDR3 runs to 14 residues. Germline CDR1 MNHNS, CDR2 SASEGT. V dropped 2 bases and J dropped 2 bases, with 10 bases sitting between them. CDR3 sequence (DNA): TGTGCCAGCAGTGAATTGGGACCCACCTACGAGCAGTACGTC. Amino acids: CASSELGPTYEQYV.

This clone showed up just a few times. The rearrangement joins TRBV7-9 to TRBJ1-6; D is undetermined. The CDR3 has 14 residues. CDR1 and CDR2 from the germline V gene are SEHNR and FQNEAQ (reference sequence). V lost 2 bases and J lost 7, with 9 bases in between. This CDR3 is CASSLNPQNSPLHF. The DNA of the CDR3 is TGTGCCAGCAGCTTAAACCCGCAAAATTCACCCCTCCACTTT.

This clone was recorded a few times. CDR3 sequence (DNA): TGCGCCAGCAGCTTGGAGCCTGGACTGGGGCGGGGAGAAAAACTGTTTTTT. Amino acid sequence: CASSLEPGLGRGEKLFF. The gene calls are TRBV5-1 and TRBJ1-4; possibly TRBD1 for D (5 bases). This CDR3 is 17 amino acids long. Germline loops: CDR1 SGHRS, CDR2 YFSETQ. Trimming stripped 0 bases from V and 8 bases from J, with 20 bases between.